This entry describes one T cell receptor beta chain. The CDR3 extends over 16 amino acids. CDR1 is KGHDR, CDR2 SFDVKD, per germline. J gave up 5 bases and V 5 bases, and 7 bases lay outside the gene matches. This entry is derived from a study of blood T cell repertoires in COVID-19. Turning to the study itself: Sample material is recorded as cDNA or gDNA derived from T cells, B-cell-depleted T cells, or PBMCs.

Sequencing used immunoSEQ multiplex PCR; TCRdb keeps in-frame clones, though not all of them. The repertoire holds approximately 100,000 clones, less than 85% seen once, with about 4.5% in the top ten. This clonotype was sampled from a human donor in a cohort sampled during active or convalescent COVID-19. The sequencing input was peripheral blood. V gene TRBV24-1 combines with J gene TRBJ2-5; the match to TRBD2 covers 13 bases. The CDR3 sequence: CATSATTSGRLETQYF. CDR3 nucleotide sequence: TGTGCCACCAGTGCCACGACTAGCGGGAGGTTGGAGACCCAGTACTTC.